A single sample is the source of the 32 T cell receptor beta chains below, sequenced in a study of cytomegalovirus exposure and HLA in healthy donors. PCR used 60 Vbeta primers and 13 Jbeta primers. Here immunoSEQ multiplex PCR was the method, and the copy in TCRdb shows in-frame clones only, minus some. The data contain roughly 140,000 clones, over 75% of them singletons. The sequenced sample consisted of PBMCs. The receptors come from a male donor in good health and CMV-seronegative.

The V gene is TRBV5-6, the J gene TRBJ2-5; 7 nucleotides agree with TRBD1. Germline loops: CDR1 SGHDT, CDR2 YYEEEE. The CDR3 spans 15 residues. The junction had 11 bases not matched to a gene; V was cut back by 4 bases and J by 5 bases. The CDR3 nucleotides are TGTGCCAGCAGCCGGGACAGATTCTTGGGGGAGACCCAGTACTTC. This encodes CASSRDRFLGETQYF.

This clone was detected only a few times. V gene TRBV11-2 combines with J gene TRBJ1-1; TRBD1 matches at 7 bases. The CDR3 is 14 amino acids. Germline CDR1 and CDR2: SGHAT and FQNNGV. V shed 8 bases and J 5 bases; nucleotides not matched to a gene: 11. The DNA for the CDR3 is TGTGCCAGCCGAAGGGGGCCTATACGGACTGAAGCTTTCTTT. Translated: CASRRGPIRTEAFF.

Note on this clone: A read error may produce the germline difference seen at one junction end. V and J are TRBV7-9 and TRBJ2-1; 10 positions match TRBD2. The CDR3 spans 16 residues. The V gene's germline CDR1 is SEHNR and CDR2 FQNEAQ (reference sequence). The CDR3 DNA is TGTTCCAGCAGCTTAGAGCTAGCGGGGGACTACAATGAGCAGTTCTTC. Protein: CSSSLELAGDYNEQFF. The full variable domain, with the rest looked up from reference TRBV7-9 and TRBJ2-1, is DTGVSQNPRHKITKRGQNVTFRCDPISEHNRLYWYRQTLGQGPEFLTYFQNEAQLEKSRLLSDRFSAERPKGSFSTLEIQRTEQGDSAMYLCSSSLELAGDYNEQFFGPGTRLTVL.

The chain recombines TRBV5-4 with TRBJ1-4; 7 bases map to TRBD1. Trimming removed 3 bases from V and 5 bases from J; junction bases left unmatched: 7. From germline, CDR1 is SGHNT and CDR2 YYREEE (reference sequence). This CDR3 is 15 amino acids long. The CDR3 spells CASSWKGATNEKLFF. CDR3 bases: TGTGCCAGCAGCTGGAAGGGGGCCACAAATGAAAAACTGTTTTTT.

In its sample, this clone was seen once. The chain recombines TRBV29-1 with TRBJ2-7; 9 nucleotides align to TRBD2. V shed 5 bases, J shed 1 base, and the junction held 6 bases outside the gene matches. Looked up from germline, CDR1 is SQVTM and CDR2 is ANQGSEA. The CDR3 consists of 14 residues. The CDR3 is CSVQVAGVSYEQYF. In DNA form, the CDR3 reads TGCAGCGTTCAGGTAGCGGGAGTGTCCTACGAGCAGTACTTC.

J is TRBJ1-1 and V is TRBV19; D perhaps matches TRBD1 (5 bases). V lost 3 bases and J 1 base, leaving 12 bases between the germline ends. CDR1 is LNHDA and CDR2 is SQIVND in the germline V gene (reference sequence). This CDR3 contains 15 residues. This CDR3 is CASSIARGRNTEAFF. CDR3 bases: TGTGCCAGTAGTATCGCCCGGGGGAGGAACACTGAAGCTTTCTTT.

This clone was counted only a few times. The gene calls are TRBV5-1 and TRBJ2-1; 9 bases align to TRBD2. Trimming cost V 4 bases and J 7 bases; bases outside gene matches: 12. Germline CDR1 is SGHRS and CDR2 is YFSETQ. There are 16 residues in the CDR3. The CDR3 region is CASSPESGGSWNEQFF. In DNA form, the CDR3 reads TGCGCCAGCAGCCCTGAAAGCGGGGGGTCCTGGAATGAGCAGTTCTTC.

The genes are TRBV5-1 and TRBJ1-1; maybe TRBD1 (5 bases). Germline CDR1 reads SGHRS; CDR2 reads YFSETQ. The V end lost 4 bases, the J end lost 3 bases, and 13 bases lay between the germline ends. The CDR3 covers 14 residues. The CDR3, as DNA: TGCGCCAGCAGCCAATCCACAGGTTACACTGAAGCTTTCTTT. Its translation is CASSQSTGYTEAFF.

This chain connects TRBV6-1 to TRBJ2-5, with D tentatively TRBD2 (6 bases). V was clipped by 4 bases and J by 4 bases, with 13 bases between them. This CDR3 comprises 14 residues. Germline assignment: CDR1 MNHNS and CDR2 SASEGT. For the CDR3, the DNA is TGTGCCAGCAGTGGCTTGGGACTGGGAGAGACCCAGTACTTC. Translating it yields CASSGLGLGETQYF.

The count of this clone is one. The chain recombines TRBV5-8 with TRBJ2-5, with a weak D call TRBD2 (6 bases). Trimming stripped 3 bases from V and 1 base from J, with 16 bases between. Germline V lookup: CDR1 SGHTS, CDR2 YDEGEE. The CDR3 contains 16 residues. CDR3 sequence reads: CASSSLFRRVQETQYF. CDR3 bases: TGTGCCAGCAGCTCGCTCTTTAGGAGGGTCCAAGAGACCCAGTACTTC.

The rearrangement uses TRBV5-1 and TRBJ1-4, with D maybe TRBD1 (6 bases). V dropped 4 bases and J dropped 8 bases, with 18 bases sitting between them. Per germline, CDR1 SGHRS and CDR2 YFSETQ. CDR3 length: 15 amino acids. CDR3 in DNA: TGCGCCAGCAGCCATGACGGACAGAAGTCCGAAAAACTGTTTTTT. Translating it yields CASSHDGQKSEKLFF.

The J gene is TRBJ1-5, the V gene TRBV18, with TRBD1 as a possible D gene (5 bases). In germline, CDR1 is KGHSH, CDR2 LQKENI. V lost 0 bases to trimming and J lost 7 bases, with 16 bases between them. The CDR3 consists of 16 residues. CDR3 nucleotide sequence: TGTGCCAGCTCACCACCGCGTAGGGGAGGTGGACAGCCCCAGCATTTT. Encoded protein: CASSPPRRGGGQPQHF. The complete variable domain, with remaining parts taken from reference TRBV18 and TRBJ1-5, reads NAGVMQNPRHLVRRRGQEARLRCSPMKGHSHVYWYRQLPEEGLKFMVYLQKENIIDESGMPKERFSAEFPKEGPSILRIQQVVRGDSAAYFCASSPPRRGGGQPQHFGDGTRLSIL.

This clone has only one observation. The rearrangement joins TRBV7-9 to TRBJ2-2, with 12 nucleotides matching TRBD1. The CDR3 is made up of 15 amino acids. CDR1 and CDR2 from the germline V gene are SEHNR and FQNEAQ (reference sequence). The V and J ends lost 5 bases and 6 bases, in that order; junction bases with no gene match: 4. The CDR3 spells CASSVGTGGSGELFF. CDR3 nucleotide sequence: TGTGCCAGCAGCGTGGGGACAGGGGGCTCCGGGGAGCTGTTTTTT.

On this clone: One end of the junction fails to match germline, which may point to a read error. The CDR3 is CSSSLWGAGDNEQFF. In DNA form, the CDR3 reads TGTTCCAGCAGCTTATGGGGGGCGGGGGACAATGAGCAGTTCTTC. The chain has TRBV7-9 and TRBJ2-1; D possibly corresponds to TRBD2 (7 bases). CDR3 length: 15 residues. CDR1 and CDR2 from the germline V gene are SEHNR and FQNEAQ (reference sequence).

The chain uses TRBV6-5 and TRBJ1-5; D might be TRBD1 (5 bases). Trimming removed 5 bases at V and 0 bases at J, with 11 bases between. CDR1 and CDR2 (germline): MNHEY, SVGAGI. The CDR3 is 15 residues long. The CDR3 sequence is CASSTGQASNQPQHF. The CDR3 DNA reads TGTGCCAGCAGTACAGGTCAGGCTAGCAATCAGCCCCAGCATTTT.

The CDR3 here is CASSQESSGSFADTQYF. CDR3 nucleotide sequence: TGTGCCAGCAGCCAAGAGAGTAGCGGGAGTTTCGCAGATACGCAGTATTTT. V and J are TRBV4-2 and TRBJ2-3; 9 bases line up with TRBD2. V trimming: 0 bases; J trimming: 4 bases; junction bases outside the gene matches: 8. CDR3 length equals 17 residues. Germline lookup yields CDR1 LGHNA and CDR2 YNFKEQ.

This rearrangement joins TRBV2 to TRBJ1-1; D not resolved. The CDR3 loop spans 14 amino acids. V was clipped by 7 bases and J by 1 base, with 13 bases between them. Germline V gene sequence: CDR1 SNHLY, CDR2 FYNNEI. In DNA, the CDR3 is TGTGCCAGCAACACAAAGCCGGGGAACACTGAAGCTTTCTTT. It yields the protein CASNTKPGNTEAFF.

This chain's CDR3 is CASSSTYSGRALYF. In nucleotides, the CDR3 is TGTGCCAGCAGTTCTACTTATAGCGGGAGGGCCTTATATTTT. The chain couples TRBV27 to TRBJ2-3; 11 bases line up with TRBD2. V was clipped by 4 bases and J by 15 bases; unmatched bases: 12. The CDR3 length is 14 residues. Germline V CDR1 and CDR2: MNHEY, SMNVEV (reference sequence).

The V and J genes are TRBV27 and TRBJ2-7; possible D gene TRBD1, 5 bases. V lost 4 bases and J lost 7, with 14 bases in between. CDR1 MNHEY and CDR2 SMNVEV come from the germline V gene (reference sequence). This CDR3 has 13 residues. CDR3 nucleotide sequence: TGTGCCAGCAGTTCCAGGGCGTCGATTGAGCAGTACTTC. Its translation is CASSSRASIEQYF.

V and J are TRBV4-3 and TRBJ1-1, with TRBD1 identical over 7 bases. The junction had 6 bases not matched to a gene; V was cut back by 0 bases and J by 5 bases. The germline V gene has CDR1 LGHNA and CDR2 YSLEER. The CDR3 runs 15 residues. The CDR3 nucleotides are TGCGCCAGCAGCCAAGAGATAACAGGGGTGACTGAAGCTTTCTTT. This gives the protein CASSQEITGVTEAFF.

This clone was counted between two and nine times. The CDR3 is CASNLSSGGTEAFF. The CDR3 nucleotides are TGTGCCAGCAACCTCTCCTCGGGGGGCACTGAAGCTTTCTTT. V is TRBV6-8 and J is TRBJ1-1, with D perhaps TRBD1 (5 bases). CDR3 length equals 14 residues. V shed 7 bases and J shed 4 bases, with 16 bases lying between them. Germline V gene data show CDR1 as MNHGY and CDR2 as SAAAGT.

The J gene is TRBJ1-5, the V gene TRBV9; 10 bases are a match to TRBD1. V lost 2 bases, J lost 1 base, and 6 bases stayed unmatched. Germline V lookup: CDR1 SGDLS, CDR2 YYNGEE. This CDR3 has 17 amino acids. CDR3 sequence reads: CASSVGDRGLSNQPQHF. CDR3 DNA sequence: TGTGCCAGCAGCGTCGGCGACAGGGGGCTGAGCAATCAGCCCCAGCATTTT.

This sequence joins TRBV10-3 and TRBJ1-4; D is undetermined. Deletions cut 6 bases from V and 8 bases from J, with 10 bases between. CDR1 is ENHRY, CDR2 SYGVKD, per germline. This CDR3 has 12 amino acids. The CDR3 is CAISDSAEKLFF. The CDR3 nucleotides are TGTGCCATCAGCGACTCAGCGGAAAAACTGTTTTTT.

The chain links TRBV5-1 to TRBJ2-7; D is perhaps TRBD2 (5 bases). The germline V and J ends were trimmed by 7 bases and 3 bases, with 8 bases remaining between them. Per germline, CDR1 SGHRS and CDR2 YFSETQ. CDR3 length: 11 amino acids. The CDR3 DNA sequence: TGCGCCAGCCAAGGGAGCTACGAGCAGTACTTC. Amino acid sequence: CASQGSYEQYF.

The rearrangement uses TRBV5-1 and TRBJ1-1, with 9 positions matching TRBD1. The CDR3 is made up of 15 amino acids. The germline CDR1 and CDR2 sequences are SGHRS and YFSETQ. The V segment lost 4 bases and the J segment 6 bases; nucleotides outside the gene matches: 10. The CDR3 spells CASSSAGTGLAEAFF. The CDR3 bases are TGCGCCAGCAGCAGCGCCGGGACAGGGCTCGCTGAAGCTTTCTTT.

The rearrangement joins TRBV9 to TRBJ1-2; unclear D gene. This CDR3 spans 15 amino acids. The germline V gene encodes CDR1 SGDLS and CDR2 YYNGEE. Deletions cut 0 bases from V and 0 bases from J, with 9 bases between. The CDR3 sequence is CASSVDGESNYGYTF. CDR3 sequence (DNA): TGTGCCAGCAGCGTAGATGGGGAGTCTAACTATGGCTACACCTTC.

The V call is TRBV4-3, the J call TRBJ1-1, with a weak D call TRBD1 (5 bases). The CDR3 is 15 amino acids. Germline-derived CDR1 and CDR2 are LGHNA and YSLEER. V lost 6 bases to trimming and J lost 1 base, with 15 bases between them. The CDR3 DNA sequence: TGCGCCAGCAGTCCCGAACCAGGGCAGAACACTGAAGCTTTCTTT. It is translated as CASSPEPGQNTEAFF.

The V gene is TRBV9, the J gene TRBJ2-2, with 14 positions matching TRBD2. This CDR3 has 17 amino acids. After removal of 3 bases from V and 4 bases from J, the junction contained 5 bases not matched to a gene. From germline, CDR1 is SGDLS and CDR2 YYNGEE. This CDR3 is CASSATSGRETTGELFF. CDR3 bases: TGTGCCAGCAGCGCGACTAGCGGGAGGGAGACCACCGGGGAGCTGTTTTTT.

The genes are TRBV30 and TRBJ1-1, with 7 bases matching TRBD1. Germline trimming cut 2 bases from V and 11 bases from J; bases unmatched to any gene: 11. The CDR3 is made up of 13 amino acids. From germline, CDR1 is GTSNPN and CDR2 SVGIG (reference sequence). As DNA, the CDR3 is TGTGCCTGGAGTCCCCGGACAGGCATCGAGGCTTTCTTT. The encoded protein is CAWSPRTGIEAFF.

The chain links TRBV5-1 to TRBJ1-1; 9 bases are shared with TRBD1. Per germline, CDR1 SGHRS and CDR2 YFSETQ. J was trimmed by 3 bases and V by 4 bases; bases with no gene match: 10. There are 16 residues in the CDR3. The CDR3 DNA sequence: TGCGCCAGCAGCCCGGGGGACAGGGTAACGGACACTGAAGCTTTCTTT. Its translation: CASSPGDRVTDTEAFF.

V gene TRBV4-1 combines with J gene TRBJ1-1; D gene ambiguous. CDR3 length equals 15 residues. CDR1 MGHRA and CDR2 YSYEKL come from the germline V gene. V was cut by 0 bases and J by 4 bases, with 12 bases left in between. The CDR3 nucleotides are TGCGCCAGCAGCCAAGAACCCCATGCCAGCACTGAAGCTTTCTTT. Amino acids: CASSQEPHASTEAFF.

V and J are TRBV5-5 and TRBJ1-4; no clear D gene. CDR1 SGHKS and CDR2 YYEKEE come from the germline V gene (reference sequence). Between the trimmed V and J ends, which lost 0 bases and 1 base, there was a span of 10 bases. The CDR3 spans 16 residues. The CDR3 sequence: CASSLGRSGTNEKLFF. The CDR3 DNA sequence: TGTGCCAGCAGCTTGGGTCGAAGCGGAACTAATGAAAAACTGTTTTTT.